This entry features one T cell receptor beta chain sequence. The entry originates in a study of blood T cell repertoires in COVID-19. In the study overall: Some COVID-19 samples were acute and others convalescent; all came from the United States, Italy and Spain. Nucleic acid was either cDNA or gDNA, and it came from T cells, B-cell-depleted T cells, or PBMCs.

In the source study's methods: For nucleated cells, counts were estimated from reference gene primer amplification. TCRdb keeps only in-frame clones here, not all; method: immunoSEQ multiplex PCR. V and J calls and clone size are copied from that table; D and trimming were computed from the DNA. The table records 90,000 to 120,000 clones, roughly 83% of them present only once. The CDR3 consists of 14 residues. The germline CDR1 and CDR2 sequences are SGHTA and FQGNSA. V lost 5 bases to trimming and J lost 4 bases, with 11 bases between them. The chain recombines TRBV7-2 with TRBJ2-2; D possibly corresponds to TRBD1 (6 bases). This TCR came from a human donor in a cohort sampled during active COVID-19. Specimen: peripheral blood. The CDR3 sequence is CASSPRTVTGELFF. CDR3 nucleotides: TGTGCCAGCAGCCCTCGGACAGTCACCGGGGAGCTGTTTTTT.